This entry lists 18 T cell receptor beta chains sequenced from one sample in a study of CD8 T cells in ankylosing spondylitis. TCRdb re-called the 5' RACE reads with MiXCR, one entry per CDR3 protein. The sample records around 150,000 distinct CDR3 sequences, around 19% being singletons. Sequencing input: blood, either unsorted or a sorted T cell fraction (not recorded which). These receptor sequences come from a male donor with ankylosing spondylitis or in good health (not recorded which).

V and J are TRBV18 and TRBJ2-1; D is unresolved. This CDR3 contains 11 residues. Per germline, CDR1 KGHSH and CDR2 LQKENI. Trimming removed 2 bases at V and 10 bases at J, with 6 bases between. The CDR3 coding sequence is TGTGCCAGCTCACCAGAAAGCGAGCAGTTCTTC. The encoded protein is CASSPESEQFF.

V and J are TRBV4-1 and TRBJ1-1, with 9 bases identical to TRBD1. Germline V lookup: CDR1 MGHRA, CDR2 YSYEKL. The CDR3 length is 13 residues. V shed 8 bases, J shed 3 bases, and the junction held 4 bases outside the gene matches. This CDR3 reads CASGTGGYTEAFF. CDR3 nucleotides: TGCGCCAGCGGAACAGGGGGCTACACTGAAGCTTTCTTT.

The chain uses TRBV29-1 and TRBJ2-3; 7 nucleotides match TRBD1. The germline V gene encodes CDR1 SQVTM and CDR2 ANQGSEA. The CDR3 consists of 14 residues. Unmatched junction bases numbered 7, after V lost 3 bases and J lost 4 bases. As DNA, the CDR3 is TGCAGCGTTGAGAAGGGGGCGAACCCAGATACGCAGTATTTT. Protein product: CSVEKGANPDTQYF.

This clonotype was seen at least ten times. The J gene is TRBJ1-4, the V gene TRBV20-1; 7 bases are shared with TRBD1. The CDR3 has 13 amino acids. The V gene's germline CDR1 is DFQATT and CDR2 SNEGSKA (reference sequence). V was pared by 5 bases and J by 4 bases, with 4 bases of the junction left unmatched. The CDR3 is CSAQTGNNEKLFF. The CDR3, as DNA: TGCAGTGCTCAGACAGGGAATAATGAAAAACTGTTTTTT.

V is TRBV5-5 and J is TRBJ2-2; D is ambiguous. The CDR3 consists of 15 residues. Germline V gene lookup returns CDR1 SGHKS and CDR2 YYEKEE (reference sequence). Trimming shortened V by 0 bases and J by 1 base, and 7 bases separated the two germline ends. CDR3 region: CASSLDRMNTGELFF. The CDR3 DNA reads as TGTGCCAGCAGCTTGGACCGAATGAACACCGGGGAGCTGTTTTTT.

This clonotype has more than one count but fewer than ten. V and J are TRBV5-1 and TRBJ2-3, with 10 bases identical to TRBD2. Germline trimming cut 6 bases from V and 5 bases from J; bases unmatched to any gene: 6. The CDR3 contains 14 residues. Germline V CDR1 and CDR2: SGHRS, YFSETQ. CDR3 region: CASTEASGRDTQYF. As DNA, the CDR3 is TGCGCCAGCACGGAGGCTAGCGGGAGAGATACGCAGTATTTT. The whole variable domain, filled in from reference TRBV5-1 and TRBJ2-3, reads KAGVTQTPRYLIKTRGQQVTLSCSPISGHRSVSWYQQTPGQGLQFLFEYFSETQRNKGNFPGRFSGRQFSNSRSEMNVSTLELGDSALYLCASTEASGRDTQYFGPGTRLTVL.

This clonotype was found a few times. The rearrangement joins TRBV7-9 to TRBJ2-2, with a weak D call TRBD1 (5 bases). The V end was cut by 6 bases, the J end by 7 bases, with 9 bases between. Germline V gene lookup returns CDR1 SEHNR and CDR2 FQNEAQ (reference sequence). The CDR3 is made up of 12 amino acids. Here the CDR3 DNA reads TGTGCCAGCAGGGCTACAGGCGGGGAGCTGTTTTTT. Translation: CASRATGGELFF.

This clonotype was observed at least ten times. The CDR3 region has the DNA TGTGCCAGCAGTTTCGGCGATGACACAGATACGCAGTATTTT. This sequence encodes CASSFGDDTDTQYF. The chain links TRBV12-3 or TRBV12-4 to TRBJ2-3; D is unresolved. V gave up 3 bases and J gave up 2 bases, with 9 bases separating them. The CDR3 runs 14 residues.

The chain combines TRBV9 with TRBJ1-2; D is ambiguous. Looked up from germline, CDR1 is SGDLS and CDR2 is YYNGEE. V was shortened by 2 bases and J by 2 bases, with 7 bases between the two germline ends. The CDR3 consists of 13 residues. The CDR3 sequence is CASSVRLNYGYTF. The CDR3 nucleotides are TGTGCCAGCAGCGTGAGGCTCAACTATGGCTACACCTTC.

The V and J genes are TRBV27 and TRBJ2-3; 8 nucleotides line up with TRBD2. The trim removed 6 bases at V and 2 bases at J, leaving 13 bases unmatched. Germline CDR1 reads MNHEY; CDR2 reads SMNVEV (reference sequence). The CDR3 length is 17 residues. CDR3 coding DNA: TGTGCCAGCAGCCCAACGAGGACTAGCCCTTACACAGATACGCAGTATTTT. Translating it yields CASSPTRTSPYTDTQYF.

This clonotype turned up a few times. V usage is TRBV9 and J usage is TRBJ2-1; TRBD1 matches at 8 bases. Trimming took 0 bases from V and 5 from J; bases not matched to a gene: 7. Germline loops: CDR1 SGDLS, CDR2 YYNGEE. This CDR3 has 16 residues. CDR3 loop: CASSVGFGTGHNEQFF. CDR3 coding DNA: TGTGCCAGCAGCGTAGGATTCGGGACAGGACACAATGAGCAGTTCTTC. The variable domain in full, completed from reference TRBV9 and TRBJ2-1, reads DSGVTQTPKHLITATGQRVTLRCSPRSGDLSVYWYQQSLDQGLQFLIQYYNGEERAKGNILERFSAQQFPDLHSELNLSSLELGDSALYFCASSVGFGTGHNEQFFGPGTRLTVL.

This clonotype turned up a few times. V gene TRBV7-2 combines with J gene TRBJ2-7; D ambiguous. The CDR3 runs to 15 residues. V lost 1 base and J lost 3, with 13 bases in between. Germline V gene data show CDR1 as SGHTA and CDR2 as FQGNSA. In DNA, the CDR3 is TGTGCCAGCAGCTTAGATCGCGGCGAGTTCTACGAGCAGTACTTC. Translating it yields CASSLDRGEFYEQYF. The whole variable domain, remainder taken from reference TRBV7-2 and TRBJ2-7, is GAGVSQSPSNKVTEKGKDVELRCDPISGHTALYWYRQSLGQGLEFLIYFQGNSAPDKSGLPSDRFSAERTGGSVSTLTIQRTQQEDSAVYLCASSLDRGEFYEQYFGPGTRLTVT.

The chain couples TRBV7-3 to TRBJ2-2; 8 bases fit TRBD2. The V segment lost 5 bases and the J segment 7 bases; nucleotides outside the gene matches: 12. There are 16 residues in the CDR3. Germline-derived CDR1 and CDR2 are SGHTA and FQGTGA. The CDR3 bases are TGTGCCAGCAGCCGACTGGGAAGCGGGAGTGGCGGGGAGCTGTTTTTT. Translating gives CASSRLGSGSGGELFF.

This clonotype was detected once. CDR3 coding DNA: TGCAGTGCTAGAGATCGTCGGACTAGCGGGAGTCATGAGCAGTTCTTC. Translation: CSARDRRTSGSHEQFF. The chain couples TRBV20-1 to TRBJ2-1; TRBD2 matches 13 bases. Germline loops: CDR1 DFQATT, CDR2 SNEGSKA (reference sequence). The CDR3 length is 16 residues. Germline trimming cut 0 bases from V and 8 bases from J; bases unmatched to any gene: 7.

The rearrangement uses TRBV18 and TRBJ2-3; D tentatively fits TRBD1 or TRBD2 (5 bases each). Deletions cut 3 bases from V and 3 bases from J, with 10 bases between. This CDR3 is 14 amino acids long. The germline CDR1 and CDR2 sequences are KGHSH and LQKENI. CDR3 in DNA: TGTGCCAGCTCACCGGGACGGTCTACAGATACGCAGTATTTT. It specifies CASSPGRSTDTQYF. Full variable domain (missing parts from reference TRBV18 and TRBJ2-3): NAGVMQNPRHLVRRRGQEARLRCSPMKGHSHVYWYRQLPEEGLKFMVYLQKENIIDESGMPKERFSAEFPKEGPSILRIQQVVRGDSAAYFCASSPGRSTDTQYFGPGTRLTVL.

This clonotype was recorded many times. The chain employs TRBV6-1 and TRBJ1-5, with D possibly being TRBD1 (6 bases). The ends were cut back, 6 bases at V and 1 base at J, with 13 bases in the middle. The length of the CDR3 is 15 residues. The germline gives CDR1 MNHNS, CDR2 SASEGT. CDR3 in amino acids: CASSQSRGSNQPQHF. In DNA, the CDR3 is TGTGCCAGCAGCCAAAGTAGGGGGAGCAATCAGCCCCAGCATTTT.

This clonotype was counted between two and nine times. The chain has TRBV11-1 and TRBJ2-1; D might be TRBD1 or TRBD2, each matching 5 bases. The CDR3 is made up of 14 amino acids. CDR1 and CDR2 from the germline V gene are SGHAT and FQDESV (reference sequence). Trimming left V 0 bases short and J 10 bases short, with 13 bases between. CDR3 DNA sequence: TGTGCCAGCAGCTTAGCCGGGACCATTCTAGAGCAGTTCTTC. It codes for CASSLAGTILEQFF.

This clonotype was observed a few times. CDR3 in amino acids: CACSQGSQPQHF. Here the CDR3 DNA reads TGTGCCTGCAGCCAGGGGAGTCAGCCCCAGCATTTT. The chain is built from TRBV30 and TRBJ1-5; D perhaps matches TRBD1 (6 bases). Germline CDR1 GTSNPN, CDR2 SVGIG (reference sequence). The CDR3 is 12 amino acids. Between the trimmed V and J ends, which lost 6 bases and 6 bases, there was a span of 12 bases. Variable domain in full (rest from reference TRBV30 and TRBJ1-5): SQTIHQWPATLVQPVGSPLSLECTVEGTSNPNLYWYRQAAGRGLQLLFYSVGIGQISSEVPQNLSASRPQDRQFILSSKKLLLSDSGFYLCACSQGSQPQHFGDGTRLSIL.